A single TCR beta chain is shown here with its context. Its antigen remains unknown. The data were obtained in a study of T-cell memory formation after mild COVID-19. At the level of the study: The study found TCR clusters largely donor specific. Study-level points and caveats: Among clones peaking at day 37 in the second wave, SARS-CoV-2 specificity remained unconfirmed.

Trimming took off 4 bases at V and 6 bases at J, with 16 bases between the two ends. This CDR3 has 15 amino acids. Germline assignment: CDR1 SGHRS and CDR2 YFSETQ. TCRdb used MiXCR to reprocess the 5' RACE reads, holding one entry per CDR3 protein. Of about 340,000 distinct CDR3 sequences in the sample, around 15% were seen once. The sequenced material came from PBMCs or a T cell subset sorted from them (not recorded which). This clonotype was obtained from a man between 18 and 35 years old who had mild COVID-19 (a few samples of this study predate the infection). Cell type and time point are not known. The chain combines TRBV5-1 with TRBJ2-2; D unclear. The CDR3 region is CASSAIIGSAGELFF. The CDR3, as DNA: TGCGCCAGCAGCGCGATCATAGGGTCCGCCGGGGAGCTGTTTTTT. Combining the CDR3 with reference TRBV5-1 and TRBJ2-2 gives the whole variable domain KAGVTQTPRYLIKTRGQQVTLSCSPISGHRSVSWYQQTPGQGLQFLFEYFSETQRNKGNFPGRFSGRQFSNSRSEMNVSTLELGDSALYLCASSAIIGSAGELFFGEGSRLTVL.